The 10 T cell receptor beta chains presented below share a single source sample, sequenced in a study of blood T cells in healthy people across ages. A sample-barcoded 5' primer and a J-beta primer mix were used in a second PCR of about 7 to 11 cycles. TCRdb itself ran the 5' RACE reads through MiXCR, one entry per CDR3 protein. The sample has some 920,000 distinct CDR3 sequences; around 54% are singletons. The sequencing sample was made of blood. The receptors were sampled from a woman in her sixties in good health.

This sequence joins TRBV20-1 and TRBJ2-1; no definite D call. The germline V and J ends were trimmed by 4 bases and 0 bases, with 7 bases remaining between them. The CDR3 contains 13 residues. Germline V gene sequence: CDR1 DFQATT, CDR2 SNEGSKA (reference sequence). CDR3 amino acids: CSATVSSYNEQFF. The DNA for the CDR3 is TGCAGTGCTACGGTGAGCTCCTACAATGAGCAGTTCTTC.

The V call is TRBV20-1, the J call TRBJ2-1; D unclear. The ends were cut back, 2 bases at V and 3 bases at J, with 8 bases in the middle. This CDR3 is 13 amino acids long. Germline V gene lookup returns CDR1 DFQATT and CDR2 SNEGSKA (reference sequence). DNA for the CDR3: TGCAGTGCTAGAAAGAACCTCTACAATGAGCAGTTCTTC. It yields the protein CSARKNLYNEQFF.

The chain combines TRBV7-2 with TRBJ2-4, with 8 bases fitting TRBD1. The better agreement between TRBJ2-7 and the DNA end casts doubt on the J call. Germline V CDR1 and CDR2: SGHTA, FQGNSA. The CDR3 length is 13 residues. DNA for the CDR3: TGTGCCAGCAGCTTCCTCGACAGGGGCGAGCAGTACTTC. The encoded protein is CASSFLDRGEQYF.

The J gene is TRBJ2-5, the V gene TRBV9, with D possibly matching TRBD2 (5 bases). The J call may be mistaken, given a closer DNA end match to TRBJ2-7. Germline loops: CDR1 SGDLS, CDR2 YYNGEE. This CDR3 is built from 14 residues. This CDR3 is CASSETPLGDEQYF. The CDR3, as DNA: TGTGCCAGCAGCGAGACCCCGTTGGGAGACGAGCAGTACTTC.

The chain is built from TRBV6-5 and TRBJ1-2; no definite D call. CDR1 and CDR2 (germline): MNHEY, SVGAGI. V shed 0 bases and J shed 5 bases, with 13 bases lying between them. This CDR3 has 15 amino acids. The DNA for the CDR3 is TGTGCCAGCAGTTACTCTATACAAAGTACTTATGGCTACACCTTC. Protein: CASSYSIQSTYGYTF.

CDR3: CASSSSAGDNGYTF. The CDR3 DNA follows: TGTGCCAGCAGTAGCTCGGCAGGGGACAATGGCTACACCTTC. The V gene is TRBV12-3 or TRBV12-4, the J gene TRBJ1-2, with D possibly TRBD1 on 6 matching bases. Trimming left V 5 bases short and J 6 bases short, with 16 bases between. This CDR3 has 14 amino acids.

V and J are TRBV21-1 and TRBJ2-7. TRBV21-1 is described as a pseudogene. There are 10 residues in the CDR3. CDR3: CASVAYEQYF. As DNA, the CDR3 is TGTGCCAGCGTTGCCTACGAGCAGTACTTC.

In this sample, this clonotype turned up many times. The rearrangement joins TRBV27 to TRBJ2-7, with 8 nucleotides matching TRBD2. The V segment lost 1 base and the J segment 0 bases; nucleotides outside the gene matches: 2. This CDR3 has 15 amino acids. CDR1 is MNHEY and CDR2 is SMNVEV in the germline V gene (reference sequence). CDR3 nucleotide sequence: TGTGCCAGCAGTTTATTACTAGCGGACTCCTACGAGCAGTACTTC. This encodes CASSLLLADSYEQYF.

The genes are TRBV3-1 and TRBJ2-1, with TRBD2 matching 11 bases. The CDR3 spans 15 residues. The V gene's germline CDR1 is LGHDT and CDR2 YNNKEL (reference sequence). The trim removed 4 bases at V and 2 bases at J, leaving 1 base unmatched. CDR3 region: CASSPTSGTYNEQFF. DNA for the CDR3: TGTGCCAGCAGCCCGACTAGCGGGACCTACAATGAGCAGTTCTTC.

This clonotype turned up a few times. The J gene is TRBJ2-7, the V gene TRBV27, with a tentative D call TRBD1 (6 bases). Trimming pared 2 bases from V and 4 bases from J, leaving 12 bases between. Germline CDR1 is MNHEY and CDR2 is SMNVEV (reference sequence). This CDR3 region has 14 residues. The CDR3 DNA reads TGTGCCAGCAGTTTAGTGGGACAAAATTACGAGCAGTACTTC. As protein: CASSLVGQNYEQYF.